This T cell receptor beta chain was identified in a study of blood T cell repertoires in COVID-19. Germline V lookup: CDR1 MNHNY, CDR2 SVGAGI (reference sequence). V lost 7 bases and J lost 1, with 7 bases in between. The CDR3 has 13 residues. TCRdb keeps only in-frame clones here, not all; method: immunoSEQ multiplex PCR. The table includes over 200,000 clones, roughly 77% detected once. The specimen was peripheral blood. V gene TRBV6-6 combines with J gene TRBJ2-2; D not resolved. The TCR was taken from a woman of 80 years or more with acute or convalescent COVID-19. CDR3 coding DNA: TGTGCCAGCAAGGAGTTGAACACCGGGGAGCTGTTTTTT. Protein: CASKELNTGELFF.